This T cell receptor beta chain was observed in a study of vaccination effects on CD4 cells after COVID-19. Having been cultured for 10 days, the cells underwent CD4+ T cell isolation. Previously uninfected by SARS-CoV-2, the vaccine recipients also showed negative nucleocapsid antibodies. A half-volume exchange with IL-2 medium occurred on days 3 and 7. Germline V gives CDR1 SNHLY, CDR2 FYNNEI. The CDR3 is 17 amino acids. Deletions cut 8 bases from V and 0 bases from J, with 17 bases between. Study results and limitations: Marked clonal contraction was seen late after vaccination (in both infection- and vaccine-induced clones). Cross-reactivity with common cold coronaviruses was shown by only 1 of 255 vaccine-induced clones in healthy vaccinees.

Note on this clone: The antigen remains undetermined.

Method: immunoSEQ multiplex PCR; TCRdb's copy keeps in-frame clones and lacks some. The sample lists roughly 30,000 clones; about 71% were seen once. The sequences come from CD4+ T cells from PBMCs cultured without peptide, collected before COVID-19 vaccination. J is TRBJ2-6 and V is TRBV2; tentative D call: TRBD1 (6 bases). The sequence derives from a human donor who received a COVID-19 vaccine. CDR3 amino acids: CASFGQLKVSGANVLTF. CDR3 nucleotide sequence: TGTGCCAGCTTCGGACAGCTAAAGGTCTCTGGGGCCAACGTCCTGACTTTC.